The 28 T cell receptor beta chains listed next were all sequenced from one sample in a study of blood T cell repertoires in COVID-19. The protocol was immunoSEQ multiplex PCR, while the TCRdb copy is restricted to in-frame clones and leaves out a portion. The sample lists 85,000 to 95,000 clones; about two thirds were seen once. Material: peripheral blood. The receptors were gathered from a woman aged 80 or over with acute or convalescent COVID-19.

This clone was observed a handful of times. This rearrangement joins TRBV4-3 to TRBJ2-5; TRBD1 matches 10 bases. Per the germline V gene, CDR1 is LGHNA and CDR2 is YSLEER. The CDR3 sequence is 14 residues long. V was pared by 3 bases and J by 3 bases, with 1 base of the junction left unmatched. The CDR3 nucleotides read TGCGCCAGCAGCCATGGGACAGGGGAAGAGACCCAGTACTTC. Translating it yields CASSHGTGEETQYF.

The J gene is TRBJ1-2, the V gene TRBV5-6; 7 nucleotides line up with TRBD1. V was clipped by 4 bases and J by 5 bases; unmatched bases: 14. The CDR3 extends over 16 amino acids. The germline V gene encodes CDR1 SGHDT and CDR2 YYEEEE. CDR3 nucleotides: TGTGCCAGCAGCCTCCCCGGGACAGAAATTGATTATGGCTACACCTTC. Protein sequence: CASSLPGTEIDYGYTF.

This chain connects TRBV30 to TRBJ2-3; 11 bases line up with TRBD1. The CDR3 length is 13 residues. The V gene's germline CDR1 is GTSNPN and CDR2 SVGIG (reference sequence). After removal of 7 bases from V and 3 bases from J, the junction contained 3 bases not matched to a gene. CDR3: CASRDRGTDTQYF. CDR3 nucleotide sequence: TGTGCCTCACGGGACAGGGGGACAGATACGCAGTATTTT.

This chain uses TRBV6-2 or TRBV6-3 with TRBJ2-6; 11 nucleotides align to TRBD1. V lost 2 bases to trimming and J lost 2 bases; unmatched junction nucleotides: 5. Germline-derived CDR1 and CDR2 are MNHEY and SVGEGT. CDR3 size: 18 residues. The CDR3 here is CASSYRRTGGPGANVLTF. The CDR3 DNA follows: TGTGCCAGCAGTTACCGCCGGACAGGGGGCCCTGGGGCCAACGTCCTGACTTTC.

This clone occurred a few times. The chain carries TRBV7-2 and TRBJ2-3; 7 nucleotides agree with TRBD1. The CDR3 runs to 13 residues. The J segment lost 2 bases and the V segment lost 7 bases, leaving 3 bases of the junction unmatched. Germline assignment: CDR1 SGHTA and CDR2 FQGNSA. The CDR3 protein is CASTQGYTDTQYF. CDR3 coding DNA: TGTGCCAGCACACAGGGGTACACAGATACGCAGTATTTT. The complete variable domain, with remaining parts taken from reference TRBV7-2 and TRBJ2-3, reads GAGVSQSPSNKVTEKGKDVELRCDPISGHTALYWYRQSLGQGLEFLIYFQGNSAPDKSGLPSDRFSAERTGGSVSTLTIQRTQQEDSAVYLCASTQGYTDTQYFGPGTRLTVL.

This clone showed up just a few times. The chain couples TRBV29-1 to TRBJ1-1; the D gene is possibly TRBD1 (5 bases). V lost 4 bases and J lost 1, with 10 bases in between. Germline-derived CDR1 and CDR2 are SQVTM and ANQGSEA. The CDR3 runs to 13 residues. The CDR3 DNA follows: TGCAGCGTTGCGGGACTCCAGAACACTGAAGCTTTCTTT. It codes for CSVAGLQNTEAFF.

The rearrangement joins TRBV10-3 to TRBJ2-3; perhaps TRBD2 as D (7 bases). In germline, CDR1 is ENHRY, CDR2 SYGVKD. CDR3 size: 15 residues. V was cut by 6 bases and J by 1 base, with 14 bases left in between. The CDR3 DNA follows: TGTGCCATCAGGGGGGGGGCAGGCCGCACAGATACGCAGTATTTT. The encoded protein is CAIRGGAGRTDTQYF.

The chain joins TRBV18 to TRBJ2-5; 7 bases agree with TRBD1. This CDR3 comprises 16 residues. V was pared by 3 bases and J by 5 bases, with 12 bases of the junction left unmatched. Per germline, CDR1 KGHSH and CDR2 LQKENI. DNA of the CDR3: TGTGCCAGCTCACCCCCCGCCAGGGGGATAGGGGAGACCCAGTACTTC. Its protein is CASSPPARGIGETQYF.

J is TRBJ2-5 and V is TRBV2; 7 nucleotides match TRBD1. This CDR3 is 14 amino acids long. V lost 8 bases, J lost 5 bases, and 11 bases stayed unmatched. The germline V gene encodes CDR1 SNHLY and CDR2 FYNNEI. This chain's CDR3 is CASSHRQGHETQYF. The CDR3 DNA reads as TGTGCCAGCTCCCATCGACAGGGACACGAGACCCAGTACTTC.

CDR3 bases: TGTGCCAGCAGTGAAGCGATAGGGGGCAATTCGTACACTGAAGCTTTCTTT. This encodes CASSEAIGGNSYTEAFF. J is TRBJ1-1 and V is TRBV6-1; 7 nucleotides agree with TRBD1. The CDR3 extends over 17 amino acids. Germline-derived CDR1 and CDR2 are MNHNS and SASEGT. The junction had 10 bases not matched to a gene; V was cut back by 0 bases and J by 3 bases.

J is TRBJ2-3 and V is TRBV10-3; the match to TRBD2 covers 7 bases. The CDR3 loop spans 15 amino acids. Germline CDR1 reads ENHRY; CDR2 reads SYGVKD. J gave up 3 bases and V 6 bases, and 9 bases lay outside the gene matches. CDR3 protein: CAISDGGWATDTQYF. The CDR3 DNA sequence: TGTGCCATCAGCGACGGGGGGTGGGCGACAGATACGCAGTATTTT.

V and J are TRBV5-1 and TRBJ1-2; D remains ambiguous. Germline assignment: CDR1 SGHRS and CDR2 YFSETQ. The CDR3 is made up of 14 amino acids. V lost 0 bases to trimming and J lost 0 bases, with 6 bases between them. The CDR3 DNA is TGCGCCAGCAGCTTGGGACATACTAACTATGGCTACACCTTC. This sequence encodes CASSLGHTNYGYTF.

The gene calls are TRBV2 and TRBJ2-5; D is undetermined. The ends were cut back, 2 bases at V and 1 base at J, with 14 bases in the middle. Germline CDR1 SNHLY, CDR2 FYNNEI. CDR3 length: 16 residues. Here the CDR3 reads CASSEFRGSIQETQYF. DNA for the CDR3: TGTGCCAGCAGTGAATTCAGAGGATCGATCCAAGAGACCCAGTACTTC.

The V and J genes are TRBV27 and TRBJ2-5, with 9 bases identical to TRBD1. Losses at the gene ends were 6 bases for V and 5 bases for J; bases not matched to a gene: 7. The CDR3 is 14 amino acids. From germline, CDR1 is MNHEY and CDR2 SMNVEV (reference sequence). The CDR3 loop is CASSDDRGFETQYF. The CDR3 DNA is TGTGCCAGCAGCGACGACAGGGGGTTTGAGACCCAGTACTTC.

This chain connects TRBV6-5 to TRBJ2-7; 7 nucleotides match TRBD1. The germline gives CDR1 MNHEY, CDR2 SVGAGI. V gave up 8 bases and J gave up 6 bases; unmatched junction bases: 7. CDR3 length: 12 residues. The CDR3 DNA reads TGTGCCAGCTCTTCCGGGACAGCCGAGCAGTACTTC. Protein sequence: CASSSGTAEQYF.

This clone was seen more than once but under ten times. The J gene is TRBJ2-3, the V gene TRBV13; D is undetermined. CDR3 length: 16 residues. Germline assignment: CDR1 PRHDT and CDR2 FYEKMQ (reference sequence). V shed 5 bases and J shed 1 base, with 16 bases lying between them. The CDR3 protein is CASSLWSGGGTDTQYF. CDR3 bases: TGTGCCAGCAGCCTCTGGAGTGGCGGAGGCACAGATACGCAGTATTTT.

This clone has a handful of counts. The DNA of the CDR3 is TGTGCCAGCACCGGTCTGAGGGAGACTGAAGCTTTCTTT. Protein product: CASTGLRETEAFF. The gene calls are TRBV2 and TRBJ1-1, with D uncertain. The germline V and J ends were trimmed by 7 bases and 5 bases, with 14 bases remaining between them. The CDR3 consists of 13 residues. Germline CDR1 and CDR2: SNHLY and FYNNEI. Drawing the rest from reference TRBV2 and TRBJ1-1, the complete variable domain is EPEVTQTPSHQVTQMGQEVILRCVPISNHLYFYWYRQILGQKVEFLVSFYNNEISEKSEIFDDQFSVERPDGSNFTLKIRSTKLEDSAMYFCASTGLRETEAFFGQGTRLTVV.

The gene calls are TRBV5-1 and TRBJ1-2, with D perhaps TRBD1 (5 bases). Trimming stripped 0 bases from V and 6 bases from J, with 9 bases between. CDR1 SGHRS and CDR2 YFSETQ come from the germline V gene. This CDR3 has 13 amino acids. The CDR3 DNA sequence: TGCGCCAGCAGCTTGGATCCGGGGGATGGCTACACCTTC. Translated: CASSLDPGDGYTF.

The CDR3 sequence: CASSQVATSDQPQHF. CDR3 coding DNA: TGTGCCAGCAGCCAAGTAGCCACCTCGGATCAGCCCCAGCATTTT. The chain joins TRBV4-2 to TRBJ1-5; D unresolved. This CDR3 is built from 15 residues. The germline CDR1 and CDR2 sequences are LGHNA and YNFKEQ. Trimming shortened V by 1 base and J by 5 bases, and 12 bases separated the two germline ends.

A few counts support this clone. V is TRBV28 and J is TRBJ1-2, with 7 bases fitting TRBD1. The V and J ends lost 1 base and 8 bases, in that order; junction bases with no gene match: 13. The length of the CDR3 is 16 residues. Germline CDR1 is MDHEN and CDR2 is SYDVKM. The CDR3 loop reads CASSLFSQGQSRGYTF. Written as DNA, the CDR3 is TGTGCCAGCAGTTTATTTTCCCAGGGACAGTCTAGGGGCTACACCTTC.

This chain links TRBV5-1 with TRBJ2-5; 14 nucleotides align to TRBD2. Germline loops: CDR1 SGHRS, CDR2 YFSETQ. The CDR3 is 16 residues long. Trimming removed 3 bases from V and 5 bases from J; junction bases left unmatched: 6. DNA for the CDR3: TGCGCCAGCAGCTGGGGACTAGCGGGGGACGGCGAGACCCAGTACTTC. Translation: CASSWGLAGDGETQYF.

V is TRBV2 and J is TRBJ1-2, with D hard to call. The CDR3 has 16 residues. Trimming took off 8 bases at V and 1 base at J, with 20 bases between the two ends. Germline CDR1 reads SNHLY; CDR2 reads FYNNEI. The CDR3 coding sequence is TGTGCCAGCCTAGGAACCGGGTCTGAAAGTAACTATGGCTACACCTTC. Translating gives CASLGTGSESNYGYTF.

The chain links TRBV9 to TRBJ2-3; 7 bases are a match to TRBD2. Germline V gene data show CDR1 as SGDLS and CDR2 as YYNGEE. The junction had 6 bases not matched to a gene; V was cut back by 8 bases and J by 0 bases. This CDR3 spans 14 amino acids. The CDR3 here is CARPRGDSTDTQYF. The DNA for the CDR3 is TGTGCCAGACCCCGGGGGGATAGCACAGATACGCAGTATTTT.

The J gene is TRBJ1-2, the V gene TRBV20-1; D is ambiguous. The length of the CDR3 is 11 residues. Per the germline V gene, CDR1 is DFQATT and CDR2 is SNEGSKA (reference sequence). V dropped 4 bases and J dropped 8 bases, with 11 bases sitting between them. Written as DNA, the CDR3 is TGCAGTGCTACCTCATACGAGGGCTACACCTTC. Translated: CSATSYEGYTF.

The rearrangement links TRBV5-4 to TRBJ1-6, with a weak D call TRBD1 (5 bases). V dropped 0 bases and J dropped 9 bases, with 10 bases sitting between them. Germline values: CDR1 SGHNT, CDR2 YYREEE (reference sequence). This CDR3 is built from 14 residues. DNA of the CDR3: TGTGCCAGCAGCTTGGACCAGGGTTTTTCACCCCTCCACTTT. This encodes CASSLDQGFSPLHF.

DNA for the CDR3: TGTGCCAGCAGCCAAGATATAGGGGTTAACTATGGCTACACCTTC. Protein: CASSQDIGVNYGYTF. The chain links TRBV3-1 (or the pseudogene TRBV3-2) to TRBJ1-2, with D possibly being TRBD1 (5 bases). V was pared by 0 bases and J by 1 base, with 9 bases between. In germline, CDR1 is LGHDT, CDR2 YNNKEL (reference sequence). CDR3 length: 15 residues.

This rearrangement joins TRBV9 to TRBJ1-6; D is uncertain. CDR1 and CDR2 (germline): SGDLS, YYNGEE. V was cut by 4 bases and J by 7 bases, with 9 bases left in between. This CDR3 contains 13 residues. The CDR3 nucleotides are TGTGCCAGCAGCTCAACTCCGAATTCACCCCTCCACTTT. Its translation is CASSSTPNSPLHF.

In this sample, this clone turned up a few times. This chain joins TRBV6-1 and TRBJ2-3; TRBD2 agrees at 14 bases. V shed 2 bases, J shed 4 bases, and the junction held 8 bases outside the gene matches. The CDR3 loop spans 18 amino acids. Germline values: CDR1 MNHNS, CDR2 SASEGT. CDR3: CASSENRLAGGPADTQYF. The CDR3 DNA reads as TGTGCCAGCAGTGAAAATCGACTAGCGGGGGGGCCGGCAGATACGCAGTATTTT.